The 13 T cell receptor beta chains in this list originate from one sample, sequenced in a study of T cell responses to AZD1222 COVID-19 vaccine. Repertoires were generated with immunoSEQ multiplex PCR, while TCRdb's copy carries only in-frame clones and drops some. The table shows over 200,000 clones, with 94% occurring only once. The material sequenced was peripheral blood, taken 28 days after the second dose of the MenACWY control vaccine. The origin of the receptors is an adult who received the MenACWY meningococcal vaccine as a control.

The count of this clone is one. The chain uses TRBV10-3 and TRBJ1-1; 7 nucleotides agree with TRBD1. Unmatched junction bases numbered 9, after V lost 7 bases and J lost 4 bases. The CDR3 extends over 14 amino acids. Germline CDR1 ENHRY, CDR2 SYGVKD. This CDR3 reads CAITTGAEGTEAFF. CDR3 coding DNA: TGTGCCATCACAACAGGGGCTGAGGGCACTGAAGCTTTCTTT.

J is TRBJ2-2 and V is TRBV29-1; D gene ambiguous. V gave up 4 bases and J gave up 1 base, with 4 bases separating them. This CDR3 region has 12 residues. Germline V CDR1 and CDR2: SQVTM, ANQGSEA. The CDR3 DNA follows: TGCAGCGTTGCTAAGAACACCGGGGAGCTGTTTTTT. Protein product: CSVAKNTGELFF.

The chain has TRBV9 and TRBJ1-2, with a tentative D call TRBD1 (6 bases). The germline gives CDR1 SGDLS, CDR2 YYNGEE. This CDR3 has 15 amino acids. V was shortened by 4 bases and J by 7 bases, with 20 bases between the two germline ends. The CDR3 nucleotides read TGTGCCAGCAGCTCCTCGGACAGAAGGGCGGTTGGCTACACCTTC. Protein product: CASSSSDRRAVGYTF.

The chain combines TRBV19 with TRBJ2-7; D possibly matches TRBD1 or TRBD2 (5 bases each). Germline CDR1 LNHDA, CDR2 SQIVND (reference sequence). Trimming took off 5 bases at V and 2 bases at J, with 13 bases between the two ends. This CDR3 region has 14 residues. The CDR3 loop is CASSPRDGTYEQYF. The CDR3 nucleotides are TGTGCCAGTAGTCCTCGGGACGGAACCTACGAGCAGTACTTC.

This sequence joins TRBV28 and TRBJ1-1; a weak D match, TRBD1 (5 bases). The CDR3 loop spans 13 amino acids. The germline CDR1 and CDR2 sequences are MDHEN and SYDVKM. V lost 3 bases to trimming and J lost 3 bases, with 8 bases between them. The CDR3 sequence is CASSFQGHTEAFF. The CDR3 DNA follows: TGTGCCAGCAGTTTCCAGGGTCACACTGAAGCTTTCTTT.

J is TRBJ2-7 and V is TRBV28; the match to TRBD1 covers 12 bases. This CDR3 spans 14 amino acids. The germline V gene has CDR1 MDHEN and CDR2 SYDVKM. The V and J ends lost 7 bases and 6 bases, in that order; junction bases with no gene match: 7. CDR3 amino acids: CASIPRDRGPEQYF. The CDR3, as DNA: TGTGCCAGCATTCCCCGGGACAGGGGGCCCGAGCAGTACTTC.

This chain connects TRBV6-5 to TRBJ1-6, with D tentatively TRBD1 (5 bases). V lost 0 bases and J 12 bases, leaving 15 bases between the germline ends. The length of the CDR3 is 15 residues. The germline V gene encodes CDR1 MNHEY and CDR2 SVGAGI. CDR3 nucleotides: TGTGCCAGCAGTTACTCTGGCAGCCAAGGGGAACCCCTCCACTTT. Residues: CASSYSGSQGEPLHF.

The chain couples TRBV27 to TRBJ1-1; 8 positions match TRBD1. Germline V gives CDR1 MNHEY, CDR2 SMNVEV (reference sequence). The CDR3 sequence is 15 residues long. V gave up 3 bases and J gave up 1 base; unmatched junction bases: 4. The CDR3 DNA reads TGTGCCAGCAGTTTGGGGACAGGTTGGAACACTGAAGCTTTCTTT. Protein sequence: CASSLGTGWNTEAFF.

This clone showed up just once. This sequence joins TRBV7-9 and TRBJ2-1, with no clear D. CDR1 is SEHNR and CDR2 is FQNEAQ in the germline V gene (reference sequence). CDR3 length: 13 residues. The V gene lost 3 bases and the J gene lost 5 bases, with 8 bases spanning the gap. The CDR3 loop reads CASSFPHNNEQFF. The CDR3 nucleotides are TGTGCCAGCAGCTTTCCTCATAACAATGAGCAGTTCTTC.

V is TRBV7-9 and J is TRBJ1-2, with D unresolved. The CDR3 loop spans 13 amino acids. Germline V gene data show CDR1 as SEHNR and CDR2 as FQNEAQ (reference sequence). Trimming took 7 bases from V and 4 from J, leaving 13 bases between them. In DNA form, the CDR3 reads TGTGCCAGCACCCCCCCAACGAGCTATGGCTACACCTTC. As protein: CASTPPTSYGYTF.

The chain links TRBV11-2 to TRBJ2-7, with D hard to call. V was trimmed by 3 bases and J by 7 bases, leaving 13 bases between them. This CDR3 spans 13 amino acids. Per the germline V gene, CDR1 is SGHAT and CDR2 is FQNNGV. The CDR3 coding sequence is TGTGCCAGCAGCTTGGTCCAGGATTCGGAGCAGTACTTC. Translation: CASSLVQDSEQYF.

The V gene is TRBV6-1, the J gene TRBJ2-3, with 7 bases fitting TRBD2. The CDR3 length is 16 residues. Germline assignment: CDR1 MNHNS and CDR2 SASEGT. With 0 bases clipped from V and 9 bases from J, the junction kept 12 bases outside the gene matches. In DNA, the CDR3 is TGTGCCAGCAGTGAAGCGTCCAGCGGGGTCAGGGAGACGCAGTATTTT. Residues: CASSEASSGVRETQYF.

This clone has just one count. The J gene is TRBJ2-2, the V gene TRBV5-1; either TRBD1 or TRBD2 may fit D (5 bases each). CDR1 is SGHRS and CDR2 is YFSETQ in the germline V gene. Trimming shortened V by 5 bases and J by 1 base, and 12 bases separated the two germline ends. CDR3 size: 15 residues. CDR3 bases: TGCGCCAGCAGGCTGGGGGTAGGGAACACCGGGGAGCTGTTTTTT. Translating it yields CASRLGVGNTGELFF.